Following are 29 T cell receptor beta chains from one sample sequenced in a study of blood T cell repertoires in COVID-19. Assay used: immunoSEQ multiplex PCR; TCRdb lists only in-frame clones, some missing. This sample yields more than 85,000 clones, of which under 75% are seen a single time; 6% to 8% belongs to the top ten. Sequenced input: peripheral blood. These receptor sequences come from a woman aged 60-75 years with acute or convalescent COVID-19.

The genes are TRBV5-1 and TRBJ1-4; D is uncertain. This CDR3 region has 15 residues. The V end was cut by 6 bases, the J end by 0 bases, with 12 bases between. CDR1 and CDR2 (germline): SGHRS, YFSETQ. The DNA for the CDR3 is TGCGCCAGCAAGGAGCGGACCACAACTAATGAAAAACTGTTTTTT. Its protein is CASKERTTTNEKLFF.

This chain links TRBV19 with TRBJ1-4, with a tentative D call TRBD1 (5 bases). The CDR3 covers 17 residues. V lost 5 bases, J lost 5 bases, and 21 bases lay in between. Looked up from germline, CDR1 is LNHDA and CDR2 is SQIVND (reference sequence). The CDR3: CASSERGRGESNEKLFF. Written as DNA, the CDR3 is TGTGCCAGTAGTGAACGAGGGAGGGGTGAGTCCAATGAAAAACTGTTTTTT.

The rearrangement uses TRBV28 and TRBJ2-7, with TRBD1 as a possible D gene (5 bases). Germline CDR1 and CDR2: MDHEN and SYDVKM. Trimming pared 3 bases from V and 7 bases from J, leaving 19 bases between. CDR3 length: 15 residues. CDR3 coding DNA: TGTGCCAGCAGTTTGCTTCGAGACAGAGGCAGTGAGCAGTACTTC. Translating it yields CASSLLRDRGSEQYF.

The V call is TRBV11-3, the J call TRBJ2-5; TRBD1 might be the D (5 bases). The CDR3 contains 12 residues. Germline lookup yields CDR1 SGHNT and CDR2 YENEEA. The V and J ends lost 5 bases and 2 bases respectively, with 6 bases between them. In DNA, the CDR3 is TGTGCCAGCAGCCAGGGTCAAGAGACCCAGTACTTC. Translation gives CASSQGQETQYF.

The V call is TRBV9, the J call TRBJ1-1; D is unclear. Per the germline V gene, CDR1 is SGDLS and CDR2 is YYNGEE. V was cut by 3 bases and J by 1 base, with 10 bases left in between. The CDR3 spans 14 residues. The CDR3 loop is CASSGRTGNTEAFF. Here the CDR3 DNA reads TGTGCCAGCAGCGGTCGAACGGGGAACACTGAAGCTTTCTTT.

The genes are TRBV30 and TRBJ1-6; 8 nucleotides agree with TRBD1. V lost 3 bases to trimming and J lost 6 bases; unmatched junction nucleotides: 7. The CDR3 length is 15 residues. Germline assignment: CDR1 GTSNPN and CDR2 SVGIG (reference sequence). The CDR3 loop is CAWSYRQGRNSPLHF. CDR3 DNA sequence: TGTGCCTGGAGCTACCGACAGGGGCGTAATTCACCCCTCCACTTT.

The J gene is TRBJ2-7, the V gene TRBV10-3, with 7 nucleotides matching TRBD1. The CDR3 sequence is 15 residues long. Germline assignment: CDR1 ENHRY and CDR2 SYGVKD. Losses at the gene ends were 6 bases for V and 7 bases for J; bases not matched to a gene: 15. The CDR3 is CAIREDKGAGEEQYF. The CDR3 DNA reads TGTGCCATCAGGGAAGATAAGGGGGCAGGGGAGGAGCAGTACTTC.

V gene TRBV7-6 combines with J gene TRBJ2-2; TRBD2 agrees at 12 bases. Germline assignment: CDR1 SGHVS and CDR2 FNYEAQ. The CDR3 runs to 17 residues. V shed 5 bases, J shed 2 bases, and the junction held 6 bases outside the gene matches. This chain's CDR3 is CASSLTSGGLNTGELFF. DNA for the CDR3: TGTGCCAGCAGCCTGACTAGCGGGGGCCTAAACACCGGGGAGCTGTTTTTT.

This chain links TRBV24-1 with TRBJ1-1; weak D call: TRBD1 (5 bases). Germline assignment: CDR1 KGHDR and CDR2 SFDVKD. Trimming left V 4 bases short and J 2 bases short, with 13 bases between. The CDR3 runs to 15 residues. The CDR3 DNA follows: TGTGCCACCAGTGAAGGAGACAGCATAAACACTGAAGCTTTCTTT. It specifies CATSEGDSINTEAFF.

This chain connects TRBV3-1 (or the pseudogene TRBV3-2) to TRBJ1-2; no firm D call. Trimming cost V 4 bases and J 8 bases, with 11 bases left between them. Germline loops: CDR1 LGHDT, CDR2 YNNKEL (reference sequence). CDR3 length equals 12 residues. CDR3 in amino acids: CASSPNMGGYTF. DNA for the CDR3: TGTGCCAGCAGCCCAAATATGGGCGGCTACACCTTC.

The rearrangement links TRBV7-2 to TRBJ2-1, with TRBD2 matching 11 bases. The V segment lost 4 bases and the J segment 13 bases; nucleotides outside the gene matches: 9. The CDR3 has 14 amino acids. From germline, CDR1 is SGHTA and CDR2 FQGNSA. The CDR3 coding sequence is TGTGCCAGCAGCTCAAATAGCGGGGGGGCCCGACAGTTCTTC. The encoded protein is CASSSNSGGARQFF.

This chain connects TRBV27 to TRBJ1-6; D remains ambiguous. Per the germline V gene, CDR1 is MNHEY and CDR2 is SMNVEV (reference sequence). CDR3 size: 15 residues. V lost 1 base and J 5 bases, leaving 9 bases between the germline ends. CDR3 protein: CASSLWARNNSPLHF. CDR3 nucleotides: TGTGCCAGCAGTTTATGGGCCAGAAATAATTCACCCCTCCACTTT.

This clone was observed a few times. The rearrangement links TRBV6-4 to TRBJ2-1; tentative D call: TRBD2 (6 bases). Germline CDR1 is MRHNA and CDR2 is SNTAGT. The CDR3 is 14 amino acids. The V end lost 4 bases, the J end lost 7 bases, and 14 bases lay between the germline ends. The CDR3 coding sequence is TGTGCCAGCAGTGCGACGGCGGGGCTAAATGAGCAGTTCTTC. Translated: CASSATAGLNEQFF.

Details on this clone: This specimen includes other DNA sequences encoding the same CDR3. The chain couples TRBV12-3 or TRBV12-4 to TRBJ1-2; TRBD1 matches at 8 bases. Germline trimming cut 3 bases from V and 5 bases from J; bases unmatched to any gene: 2. This CDR3 has 13 residues. The CDR3 coding sequence is TGTGCCAGCAGTTTGGGACAGGCTTATGGCTACACCTTC. Protein product: CASSLGQAYGYTF.

V and J are TRBV27 and TRBJ1-5, with 7 nucleotides matching TRBD1. The ends lost 8 bases at V and 7 bases at J; junction bases unmatched: 8. In germline, CDR1 is MNHEY, CDR2 SMNVEV (reference sequence). This CDR3 has 13 amino acids. CDR3 coding DNA: TGTGCCAGCGGCGACAGGGCGGGCCAGCCCCAGCATTTT. The encoded protein is CASGDRAGQPQHF.

The chain uses TRBV15 and TRBJ1-6, with unresolved D. From germline, CDR1 is LNHNV and CDR2 YYDKDF (reference sequence). V dropped 3 bases and J dropped 8 bases, with 11 bases sitting between them. The CDR3 runs to 14 residues. The CDR3, as DNA: TGTGCCACCAGCAGGGTCGGTTTGGATTCACCCCTCCACTTT. Its protein product is CATSRVGLDSPLHF.

This clone was counted a single time. As DNA, the CDR3 is TGTGCCAGTAGTACTGGGACAGGGGACGGATATGGCTACACCTTC. The encoded protein is CASSTGTGDGYGYTF. The chain employs TRBV19 and TRBJ1-2, with 10 bases fitting TRBD1. The J segment lost 5 bases and the V segment lost 4 bases, leaving 7 bases of the junction unmatched. This CDR3 is built from 15 residues. The germline gives CDR1 LNHDA, CDR2 SQIVND (reference sequence).

The CDR3 DNA sequence: TGTGCCAGCAGCCAAGTTGGGCTCAAGGGCTACACCTTC. Translating it yields CASSQVGLKGYTF. V is TRBV3-1 (or the pseudogene TRBV3-2) and J is TRBJ1-2; D remains unclear. The CDR3 has 13 residues. The V gene's germline CDR1 is LGHDT and CDR2 YNNKEL (reference sequence). V lost 1 base and J 8 bases, leaving 11 bases between the germline ends.

J is TRBJ1-5 and V is TRBV30; D remains ambiguous. This CDR3 is built from 14 residues. CDR1 and CDR2 (germline): GTSNPN, SVGIG (reference sequence). The ends were cut back, 0 bases at V and 7 bases at J, with 13 bases in the middle. CDR3 in amino acids: CAWSVPGGRQPQHF. DNA of the CDR3: TGTGCCTGGAGTGTACCGGGAGGGCGGCAGCCCCAGCATTTT.

This clone was observed a handful of times. V is TRBV19 and J is TRBJ1-6; D gene ambiguous. Germline CDR1 LNHDA, CDR2 SQIVND (reference sequence). V lost 3 bases, J lost 10 bases, and 7 bases lay in between. The CDR3 length is 12 residues. CDR3 nucleotides: TGTGCCAGTAGTATGGAGAGATCACCCCTCCACTTT. Residues: CASSMERSPLHF.

The chain employs TRBV27 and TRBJ2-7; 9 positions match TRBD1. Germline V gene data show CDR1 as MNHEY and CDR2 as SMNVEV (reference sequence). The ends lost 6 bases at V and 3 bases at J; junction bases unmatched: 9. The CDR3 spans 15 residues. CDR3 DNA: TGTGCCAGCAGCATAAACCGGGACAGGGTCTACGAGCAGTACTTC. This translates into CASSINRDRVYEQYF.

The J gene is TRBJ2-3, the V gene TRBV4-2; 7 nucleotides align to TRBD1. CDR3 length: 16 residues. The J segment lost 2 bases and the V segment lost 3 bases, leaving 8 bases of the junction unmatched. In germline, CDR1 is LGHNA, CDR2 YNFKEQ. CDR3 nucleotides: TGTGCCAGCAGCCATGGGGACAGAGACTTCACAGATACGCAGTATTTT. This translates into CASSHGDRDFTDTQYF.

The chain joins TRBV6-6 to TRBJ1-1; 7 positions agree with TRBD1. Per germline, CDR1 MNHNY and CDR2 SVGAGI (reference sequence). The CDR3 totals 12 residues. V lost 8 bases to trimming and J lost 7 bases; unmatched junction nucleotides: 7. Here the CDR3 DNA reads TGTGCCAGCGCATCCCAGGGGGTTGAAGCTTTCTTT. It translates to CASASQGVEAFF.

The J gene is TRBJ1-3, the V gene TRBV7-2; D unclear. Germline V gene data show CDR1 as SGHTA and CDR2 as FQGNSA. CDR3 size: 14 residues. V dropped 1 base and J dropped 7 bases, with 11 bases sitting between them. Here the CDR3 reads CASSLGSTRNTIYF. CDR3 sequence (DNA): TGTGCCAGCAGCTTAGGATCGACGCGGAACACCATATATTTT.

This chain joins TRBV18 and TRBJ1-2; unclear D gene. Germline values: CDR1 KGHSH, CDR2 LQKENI. The CDR3 has 17 amino acids. Deletions cut 3 bases from V and 0 bases from J, with 17 bases between. The chain's CDR3 is CASSPQSHGISNYGYTF. Here the CDR3 DNA reads TGTGCCAGCTCACCGCAAAGCCACGGGATCTCTAACTATGGCTACACCTTC.

This clone was picked up a small number of times. The rearrangement links TRBV4-2 to TRBJ2-1; 10 nucleotides line up with TRBD2. This CDR3 comprises 15 residues. Germline lookup yields CDR1 LGHNA and CDR2 YNFKEQ. Losses at the gene ends were 0 bases for V and 5 bases for J; bases not matched to a gene: 1. The CDR3 DNA reads TGTGCCAGCAGCCAAGAACTAGCGGGGCACAATGAGCAGTTCTTC. Residues: CASSQELAGHNEQFF.

The J gene is TRBJ2-5, the V gene TRBV5-1, with TRBD2 identical over 13 bases. CDR1 is SGHRS, CDR2 YFSETQ, per germline. The CDR3 has 15 residues. J lost 5 bases, V lost 4 bases, and 5 bases had no gene match. The CDR3 DNA reads as TGCGCCAGCAGCCCGACTAGCGGGGGGAGGGAGACCCAGTACTTC. Translated: CASSPTSGGRETQYF.

V gene TRBV5-6 combines with J gene TRBJ1-6; TRBD1 is a possible D gene (6 bases). V gave up 0 bases and J gave up 9 bases, with 13 bases separating them. The germline V gene has CDR1 SGHDT and CDR2 YYEEEE. CDR3 length: 15 amino acids. Written as DNA, the CDR3 is TGTGCCAGCAGCTTGGTAACAGGGCTGGGTTCACCCCTCCACTTT. Its translation is CASSLVTGLGSPLHF. Full variable domain (outside the CDR3, taken from reference TRBV5-6 and TRBJ1-6): DAGVTQSPTHLIKTRGQQVTLRCSPKSGHDTVSWYQQALGQGPQFIFQYYEEEERQRGNFPDRFSGHQFPNYSSELNVNALLLGDSALYLCASSLVTGLGSPLHFGNGTRLTVT.

The rearrangement joins TRBV5-4 to TRBJ1-6; D is possibly TRBD1 (6 bases). From germline, CDR1 is SGHNT and CDR2 YYREEE (reference sequence). CDR3 size: 15 residues. The V and J ends lost 1 base and 7 bases respectively, with 12 bases between them. CDR3 region: CASSLTTGTNSPLHF. The CDR3, as DNA: TGTGCCAGCAGCTTGACGACAGGCACGAATTCACCCCTCCACTTT.